A selection of T cell receptor beta chains follows, all from one sample in a study of cytomegalovirus exposure and HLA in healthy donors. The assay was immunoSEQ multiplex PCR, and TCRdb's table has in-frame clones only and misses some. The sample yields 150,000 to 180,000 clones, around 74% seen once. Sequenced material: PBMCs. All receptors derive from a man between 18 and 29 years old in good health and CMV-seronegative. The conserved cysteine and the conserved F or W are not part of the CDR3 here.

V: TRBV6-6; CDR3: ASSGPDRGPEDEQY
V: TRBV5-4; CDR3: ASSLAGSGRADTQY
V: TRBV4-1; CDR3: ASSLLAGEYTGELF
V: TRBV28; CDR3: ASTQGVNQPQH
V: TRBV4-3; CDR3: ASSQDRGEQY
V: TRBV6-5; CDR3: ASSARQGAFEPQH
V: TRBV9; CDR3: ASSAPGLPDEQF
V: TRBV7-9; CDR3: ASSLSDSGYT
V: TRBV28; CDR3: ASSLRQGLHTDTQY
V: TRBV29-1; CDR3: SLKGDPHSHNEQF
V: TRBV14; CDR3: ASSQFLAGANEQF
V: TRBV5-6; CDR3: ASSSGTANEQY
V: TRBV5-1; CDR3: ASSPGGLMSYEQY
V: TRBV9; CDR3: ASSVRHSTDTQY
V: TRBV18; CDR3: ASSPPGSGGIETQY
V: TRBV5-1; CDR3: ASSRGRGDTEAF
V: TRBV5-4; CDR3: ASSAGQSNSPLH
V: TRBV7-2; CDR3: ASSLRGRGQETQY
V: TRBV13; CDR3: ASSPAGGRFGTDTQY